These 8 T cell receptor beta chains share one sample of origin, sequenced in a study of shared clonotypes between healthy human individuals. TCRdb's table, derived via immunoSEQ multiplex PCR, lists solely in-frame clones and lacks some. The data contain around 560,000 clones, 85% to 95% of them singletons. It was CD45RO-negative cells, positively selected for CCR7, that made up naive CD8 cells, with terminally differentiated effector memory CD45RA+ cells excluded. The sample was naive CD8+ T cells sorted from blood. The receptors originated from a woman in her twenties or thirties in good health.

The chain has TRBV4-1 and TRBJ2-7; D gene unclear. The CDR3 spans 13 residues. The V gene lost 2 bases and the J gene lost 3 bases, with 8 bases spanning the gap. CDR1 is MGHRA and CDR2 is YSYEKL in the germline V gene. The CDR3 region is CASSQSLVYEQYF. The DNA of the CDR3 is TGCGCCAGCAGCCAAAGTTTGGTCTACGAGCAGTACTTC.

The CDR3: CASSESGDYEQYF. In DNA, the CDR3 is TGCGCCAGCAGTGAGTCGGGGGACTACGAGCAGTACTTC. This chain uses TRBV10-1 with TRBJ2-7; D is perhaps TRBD1 or TRBD2 (5 bases each). Trimming left V 0 bases short and J 3 bases short, with 6 bases between. Germline values: CDR1 WNHNN, CDR2 SYGVQD (reference sequence). CDR3 size: 13 residues.

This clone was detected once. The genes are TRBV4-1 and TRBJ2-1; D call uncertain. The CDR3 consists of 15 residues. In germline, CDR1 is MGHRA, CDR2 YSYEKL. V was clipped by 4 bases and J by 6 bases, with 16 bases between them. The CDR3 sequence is CASSLHRAPSNEQFF. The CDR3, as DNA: TGCGCCAGCAGCCTCCATCGGGCCCCCTCCAATGAGCAGTTCTTC.

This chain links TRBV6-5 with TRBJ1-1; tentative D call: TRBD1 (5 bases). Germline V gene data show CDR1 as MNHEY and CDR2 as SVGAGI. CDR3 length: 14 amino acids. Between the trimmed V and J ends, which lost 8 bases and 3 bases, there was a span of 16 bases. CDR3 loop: CASQNSQGHTEAFF. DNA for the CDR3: TGTGCCAGCCAAAATTCGCAGGGCCACACTGAAGCTTTCTTT.

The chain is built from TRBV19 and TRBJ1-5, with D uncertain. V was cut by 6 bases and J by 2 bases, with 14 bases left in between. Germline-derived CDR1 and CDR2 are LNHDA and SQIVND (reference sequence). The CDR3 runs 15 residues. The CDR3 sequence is CASRAGRYGNQPQHF. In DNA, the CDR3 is TGTGCCAGTAGGGCAGGACGATATGGCAATCAGCCCCAGCATTTT.

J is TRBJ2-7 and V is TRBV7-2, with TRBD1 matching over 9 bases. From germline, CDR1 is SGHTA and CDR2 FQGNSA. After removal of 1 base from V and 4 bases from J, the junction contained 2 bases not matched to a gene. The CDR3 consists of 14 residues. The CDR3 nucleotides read TGTGCCAGCAGCTTAGTGGACAGGGGTTACGAGCAGTACTTC. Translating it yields CASSLVDRGYEQYF.

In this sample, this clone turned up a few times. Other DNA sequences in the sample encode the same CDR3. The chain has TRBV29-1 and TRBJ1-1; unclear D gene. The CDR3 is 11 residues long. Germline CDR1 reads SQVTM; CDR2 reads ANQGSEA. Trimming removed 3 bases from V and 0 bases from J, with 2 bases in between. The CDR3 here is CSVEVNTEAFF. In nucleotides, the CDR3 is TGCAGCGTTGAGGTGAACACTGAAGCTTTCTTT.

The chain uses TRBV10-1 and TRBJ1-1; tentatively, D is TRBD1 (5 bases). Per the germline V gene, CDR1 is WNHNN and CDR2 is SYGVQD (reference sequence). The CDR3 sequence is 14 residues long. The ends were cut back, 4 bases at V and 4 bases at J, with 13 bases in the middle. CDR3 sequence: CASSVGTRGTEAFF. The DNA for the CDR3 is TGCGCCAGCAGTGTGGGGACCCGGGGCACTGAAGCTTTCTTT.